The T cell receptor beta chain under discussion was sequenced for a study of regulatory T cells in long-lasting Graves disease. Study information: Graves' patients (newly diagnosed) had been on antithyroid drugs under 3 months. Study-level results: Persistent patients had more shared public clonotypes (under 3,000) than new patients (966). TRBV28, TRBJ1-2 and TRBJ2-5 were segments that persistent disease favored. The sample size was small, and this may have reduced accuracy.

Looked up from germline, CDR1 is MNHNS and CDR2 is SASEGT. The J segment lost 0 bases and the V segment lost 7 bases, leaving 7 bases of the junction unmatched. CDR3 length equals 16 residues. Indicated time point: newly diagnosed GD, antithyroid drugs for less than 3 months. Extracted RNA from PBMCs served as the source of the TCR library. This clonotype occurred many times. Its specificity is not known. Assembly of TCR beta libraries relied on iRepertoire HTBI primers together with Arm-PCR of CDR3 regions. Using its own MiXCR run on the multiplex PCR reads, TCRdb lists one record per CDR3 protein. In the table there are about 200,000 distinct CDR3 sequences, roughly 18% of which are singletons.

The V call is TRBV6-1, the J call TRBJ2-1; 9 bases match TRBD2. This sequence was found in a female donor with Graves disease. This sample comprised peripheral blood mononuclear cells (PBMCs), obtained at new diagnosis, from a patient treated with antithyroid drugs. CDR3 sequence: CASTRTSASSYNEQFF. The CDR3 DNA reads as TGTGCCAGCACCCGGACTAGCGCGAGCTCCTACAATGAGCAGTTCTTC.